Listed here are 22 T cell receptor beta chains from one sample, sequenced in a study of cytomegalovirus exposure and HLA in healthy donors. Both 60 Vbeta primers and 13 Jbeta primers went into the PCR. Repertoires were generated with immunoSEQ multiplex PCR, while TCRdb's copy carries only in-frame clones and drops some. The repertoire consists of approximately 150,000 clones, with 55% to 85% occurring once and the leading ten covering approximately 2.1%. Material: PBMCs. The receptors originated from a man aged 40-50 years in good health and CMV-seronegative.

This sequence joins TRBV6-5 and TRBJ1-2, with TRBD1 as a possible D gene (5 bases). From germline, CDR1 is MNHEY and CDR2 SVGAGI. The CDR3 extends over 11 amino acids. V was pared by 7 bases and J by 8 bases, with 11 bases between. For the CDR3, the DNA is TGTGCCAGCAACGGGGGTGGGGGCTACACCTTC. Amino acids: CASNGGGGYTF.

This clone has more than one count but fewer than ten. The CDR3, as DNA: TGTGCCAGCAGCATTAACCGACTAGCGGGGGGGCCGAACCAAGAGACCCAGTACTTC. This sequence encodes CASSINRLAGGPNQETQYF. The chain has TRBV7-9 and TRBJ2-5; 14 positions match TRBD2. The CDR3 extends over 19 amino acids. The V gene's germline CDR1 is SEHNR and CDR2 FQNEAQ (reference sequence). After removal of 5 bases from V and 0 bases from J, the junction contained 11 bases not matched to a gene.

This chain joins TRBV6-5 and TRBJ1-2, with a tentative D call TRBD1 (6 bases). The V and J ends lost 6 bases and 1 base respectively, with 15 bases between them. The germline CDR1 and CDR2 sequences are MNHEY and SVGAGI. The CDR3 has 15 amino acids. The CDR3 sequence is CASRPQGTDNYGYTF. The CDR3 nucleotides are TGTGCCAGCAGGCCACAGGGCACCGATAACTATGGCTACACCTTC.

V is TRBV27 and J is TRBJ1-5, with 10 bases matching TRBD1. Germline V gives CDR1 MNHEY, CDR2 SMNVEV (reference sequence). V was pared by 4 bases and J by 4 bases, with 1 base of the junction left unmatched. The CDR3 is 14 residues long. CDR3 residues: CASSWTGGNQPQHF. CDR3 DNA: TGTGCCAGCAGTTGGACAGGGGGAAATCAGCCCCAGCATTTT.

The chain carries TRBV28 and TRBJ2-1; 9 nucleotides match TRBD2. The V gene end was trimmed by 3 bases and the J gene end by 15 bases; junction bases not matched to a gene: 3. This CDR3 contains 11 residues. In germline, CDR1 is MDHEN, CDR2 SYDVKM. In DNA, the CDR3 is TGTGCCAGCAGTTTTGCGGGACTAGCGTTCTTC. The encoded protein is CASSFAGLAFF. Based on the CDR3 plus reference TRBV28 and TRBJ2-1, the full variable domain is DVKVTQSSRYLVKRTGEKVFLECVQDMDHENMFWYRQDPGLGLRLIYFSYDVKMKEKGDIPEGYSVSREKKERFSLILESASTNQTSMYLCASSFAGLAFFGPGTRLTVL.

This clone has only one observation. The rearrangement joins TRBV7-9 to TRBJ1-2; D ambiguous. The CDR3 is made up of 15 amino acids. The V and J ends lost 5 bases and 1 base respectively, with 14 bases between them. Germline CDR1 SEHNR, CDR2 FQNEAQ (reference sequence). The DNA for the CDR3 is TGTGCCAGCAGCCACCCTCGAGGCAATAACTATGGCTACACCTTC. Protein sequence: CASSHPRGNNYGYTF.

The chain has TRBV5-4 and TRBJ1-1; D not resolved. V dropped 7 bases and J dropped 1 base, with 8 bases sitting between them. CDR3 size: 12 residues. The germline V gene encodes CDR1 SGHNT and CDR2 YYREEE (reference sequence). The CDR3 region has the DNA TGTGCCAGCCTTTTTAGGAACACTGAAGCTTTCTTT. It translates to CASLFRNTEAFF.

This chain connects TRBV15 to TRBJ1-1; tentatively, D is TRBD1 (5 bases). The germline V gene encodes CDR1 LNHNV and CDR2 YYDKDF (reference sequence). CDR3 length: 15 amino acids. V was clipped by 6 bases and J by 1 base, with 15 bases between them. The DNA for the CDR3 is TGTGCCACCAGTAGGGAGGGCAGGGCGAACACTGAAGCTTTCTTT. This translates into CATSREGRANTEAFF.

The gene calls are TRBV5-1 and TRBJ2-7; D is possibly TRBD2 (5 bases). Germline-derived CDR1 and CDR2 are SGHRS and YFSETQ. Trimming stripped 1 base from V and 5 bases from J, with 16 bases between. This CDR3 is 15 amino acids long. This CDR3 reads CASSLPQPGLNEQYF. The CDR3 DNA reads as TGCGCCAGCAGCTTGCCCCAGCCGGGGTTGAACGAGCAGTACTTC.

This clone was seen only once. V and J are TRBV5-1 and TRBJ1-1; D might be TRBD1 (5 bases). Germline CDR1 is SGHRS and CDR2 is YFSETQ. This CDR3 is 14 amino acids long. Trimming stripped 2 bases from V and 1 base from J, with 9 bases between. CDR3 in amino acids: CASSLIQGNTEAFF. CDR3 nucleotide sequence: TGCGCCAGCAGCTTAATCCAGGGGAACACTGAAGCTTTCTTT.

The chain recombines TRBV28 with TRBJ2-7, with 8 bases aligning to TRBD2. Germline values: CDR1 MDHEN, CDR2 SYDVKM. V shed 4 bases, J shed 5 bases, and the junction held 10 bases outside the gene matches. The CDR3 sequence is 15 residues long. The CDR3 DNA follows: TGTGCCAGCAGTTCTCCGGGACTAGTGAATCACGAGCAGTACTTC. Translating gives CASSSPGLVNHEQYF.

This sequence joins TRBV30 and TRBJ2-7, with a tentative D call TRBD2 (5 bases). There are 14 residues in the CDR3. V dropped 3 bases and J dropped 0 bases, with 12 bases sitting between them. CDR1 GTSNPN and CDR2 SVGIG come from the germline V gene (reference sequence). The CDR3 DNA is TGTGCCTGGAGCATTGGGAGTAGCTCCTACGAGCAGTACTTC. It specifies CAWSIGSSSYEQYF.

The chain carries TRBV30 and TRBJ1-6, with no clear D. Germline-derived CDR1 and CDR2 are GTSNPN and SVGIG (reference sequence). V was cut by 3 bases and J by 6 bases, with 9 bases left in between. The CDR3 consists of 13 residues. The CDR3 nucleotides are TGTGCCTGGAGAGACTCGATTAATTCACCCCTCCACTTT. It is translated as CAWRDSINSPLHF.

This clone was detected only a few times. The gene calls are TRBV30 and TRBJ2-3; TRBD1 agrees at 7 bases. Germline V CDR1 and CDR2: GTSNPN, SVGIG (reference sequence). V gave up 0 bases and J gave up 5 bases; unmatched junction bases: 5. CDR3 length equals 14 residues. The CDR3 spells CAWSVTGVGDTQYF. DNA for the CDR3: TGTGCCTGGAGTGTCACAGGGGTCGGAGATACGCAGTATTTT.

The chain employs TRBV6-5 and TRBJ2-7; 10 nucleotides align to TRBD1. The V gene end was trimmed by 7 bases and the J gene end by 4 bases; junction bases not matched to a gene: 7. This CDR3 region has 14 residues. Germline CDR1 reads MNHEY; CDR2 reads SVGAGI. CDR3 sequence (DNA): TGTGCCAGCAATAATCGGGACAGGGGTTACGAGCAGTACTTC. Residues: CASNNRDRGYEQYF.

This sequence joins TRBV5-1 and TRBJ2-1; 8 nucleotides align to TRBD1. Germline V gives CDR1 SGHRS, CDR2 YFSETQ. V trimming: 4 bases; J trimming: 7 bases; junction bases outside the gene matches: 16. CDR3 length equals 17 residues. The CDR3 reads CASSHVPQGAYKNEQFF. The CDR3 DNA is TGCGCCAGCAGCCATGTCCCTCAGGGGGCGTATAAGAATGAGCAGTTCTTC.

This clone is a singleton in its sample. The chain links TRBV6-1 to TRBJ1-2; the D gene is possibly TRBD1 (6 bases). Germline lookup yields CDR1 MNHNS and CDR2 SASEGT. Trimming stripped 0 bases from V and 9 bases from J, with 17 bases between. The CDR3 loop spans 15 amino acids. The CDR3 nucleotides read TGTGCCAGCAGTGAAGCCACAGGGAGCATCAAAAGCTACACCTTC. Protein product: CASSEATGSIKSYTF.

The V gene is TRBV19, the J gene TRBJ1-1; D gene unclear. The germline V gene encodes CDR1 LNHDA and CDR2 SQIVND (reference sequence). There are 15 residues in the CDR3. Trimming removed 5 bases from V and 0 bases from J, with 13 bases in between. The CDR3 protein is CASSFRFEMNTEAFF. The CDR3 DNA follows: TGTGCCAGTAGTTTCCGGTTCGAAATGAACACTGAAGCTTTCTTT. The full variable domain, in which reference TRBV19 and TRBJ1-1 provide the parts outside the CDR3, is DGGITQSPKYLFRKEGQNVTLSCEQNLNHDAMYWYRQDPGQGLRLIYYSQIVNDFQKGDIAEGYSVSREKKESFPLTVTSAQKNPTAFYLCASSFRFEMNTEAFFGQGTRLTVV.

The V gene is TRBV5-6, the J gene TRBJ1-1; 7 bases align to TRBD1. CDR1 is SGHDT and CDR2 is YYEEEE in the germline V gene. The CDR3 runs 15 residues. Trimming cost V 5 bases and J 4 bases; bases outside gene matches: 11. The CDR3 nucleotides read TGTGCCAGCAGTCCTGACCCCTCAGGGGGCACTGAAGCTTTCTTT. Its translation: CASSPDPSGGTEAFF.

This clone was observed a handful of times. The V call is TRBV29-1, the J call TRBJ2-5; maybe TRBD2 (6 bases). The J call may be faulty, since TRBJ2-7 better matches the DNA end. This CDR3 spans 11 amino acids. Germline CDR1 is SQVTM and CDR2 is ANQGSEA. For the CDR3, the DNA is TGCAGCGTTGGGGAGGCCTACGAGCAGTACTTC. The encoded protein is CSVGEAYEQYF.

The V call is TRBV5-1, the J call TRBJ2-2; the match to TRBD2 covers 7 bases. With 1 base clipped from V and 2 bases from J, the junction kept 11 bases outside the gene matches. The CDR3 covers 18 residues. Germline CDR1 and CDR2: SGHRS and YFSETQ. The CDR3 DNA reads as TGCGCCAGCAGCTTGACCCCCCGCAGGGAGGGAAACACCGGGGAGCTGTTTTTT. It translates to CASSLTPRREGNTGELFF.

The chain employs TRBV18 and TRBJ2-1; D is unresolved. V was pared by 3 bases and J by 0 bases, with 6 bases between. The CDR3 loop spans 14 amino acids. Per the germline V gene, CDR1 is KGHSH and CDR2 is LQKENI. The CDR3 coding sequence is TGTGCCAGCTCACCGGCTAGCTCCTACAATGAGCAGTTCTTC. Protein product: CASSPASSYNEQFF.